This TCR beta chain stems from a study of pediatric ulcerative colitis. Study-wide results and limits: Substantially fewer templates came from a couple of patients' blood samples. Blood-rectal clonal overlap within each person was significantly higher in ulcerative colitis patients than controls. In rectum, acute severe colitis had expanded clones and less diversity.

The V end was cut by 4 bases, the J end by 8 bases, with 11 bases between. Germline CDR1 reads MNHNY; CDR2 reads SVGAGI (reference sequence). The CDR3 totals 13 residues. The repertoire was sequenced with immunoSEQ multiplex PCR; TCRdb's copy has only in-frame clones and lacks some. The sample holds 45,000 to 55,000 clones, under 80% seen once. Rectal tissue came from one to two pinch biopsies taken at colonoscopy. Points on this clone: Its antigen is not known.

The V gene is TRBV6-6, the J gene TRBJ1-4; no reliable D call. This clonotype originated in a girl under 18 with moderate ulcerative colitis. Source material: gut tissue. The CDR3 protein is CASSSFLGEKLFF. The CDR3 DNA sequence: TGTGCCAGCAGTTCATTCTTGGGGGAAAAACTGTTTTTT.